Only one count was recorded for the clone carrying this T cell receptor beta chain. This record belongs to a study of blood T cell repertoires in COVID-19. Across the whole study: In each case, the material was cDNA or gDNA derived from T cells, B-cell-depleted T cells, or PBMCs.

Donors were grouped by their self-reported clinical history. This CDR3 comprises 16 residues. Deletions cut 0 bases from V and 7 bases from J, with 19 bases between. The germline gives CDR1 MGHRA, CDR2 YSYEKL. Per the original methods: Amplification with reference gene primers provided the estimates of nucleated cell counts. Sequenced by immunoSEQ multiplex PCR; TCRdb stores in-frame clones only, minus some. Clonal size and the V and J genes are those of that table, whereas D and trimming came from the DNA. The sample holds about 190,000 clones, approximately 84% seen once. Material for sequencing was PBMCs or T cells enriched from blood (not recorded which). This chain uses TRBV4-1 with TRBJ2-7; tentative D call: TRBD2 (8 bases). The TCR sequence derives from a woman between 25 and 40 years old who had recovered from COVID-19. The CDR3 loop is CASSQEPGLGGWEQYF. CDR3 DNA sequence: TGCGCCAGCAGCCAAGAACCGGGACTAGGGGGCTGGGAGCAGTACTTC.